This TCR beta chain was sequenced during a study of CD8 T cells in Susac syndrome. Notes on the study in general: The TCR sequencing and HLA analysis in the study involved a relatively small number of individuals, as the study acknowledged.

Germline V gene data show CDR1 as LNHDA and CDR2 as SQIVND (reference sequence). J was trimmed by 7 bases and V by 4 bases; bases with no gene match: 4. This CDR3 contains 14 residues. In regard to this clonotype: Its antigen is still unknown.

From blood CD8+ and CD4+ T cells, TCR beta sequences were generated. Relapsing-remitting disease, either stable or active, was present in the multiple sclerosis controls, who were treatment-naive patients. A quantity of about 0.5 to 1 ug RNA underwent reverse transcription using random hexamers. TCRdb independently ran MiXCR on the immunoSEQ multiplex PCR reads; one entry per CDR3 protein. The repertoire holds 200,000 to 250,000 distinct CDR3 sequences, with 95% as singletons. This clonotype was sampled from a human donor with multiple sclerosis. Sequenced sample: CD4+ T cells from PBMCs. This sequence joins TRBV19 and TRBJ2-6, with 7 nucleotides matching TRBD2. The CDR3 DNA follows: TGTGCCAGTAGTACCCGGGAGGCCGCCAACGTCCTGACTTTC. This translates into CASSTREAANVLTF.